The 22 T cell receptor beta chains below were found in one sample sequenced in a study of T cell responses to AZD1222 COVID-19 vaccine. Measured with immunoSEQ multiplex PCR; TCRdb has only the in-frame clones, and not every one. The repertoire has tens of thousands of clones, around 90% of them found once; the top ten carry approximately 40%. The sample was peripheral blood, taken 28 days after the second AZD1222 dose. The receptors were sampled from an adult who received the AZD1222 COVID-19 vaccine.

This chain links TRBV11-2 with TRBJ2-7, with TRBD2 identical over 8 bases. V was pared by 0 bases and J by 2 bases, with 9 bases of the junction left unmatched. The CDR3 consists of 17 residues. The germline V gene encodes CDR1 SGHAT and CDR2 FQNNGV. This chain's CDR3 is CASSLDTAGGTPYEQYF. In nucleotides, the CDR3 is TGTGCCAGCAGCTTAGATACGGCGGGGGGAACTCCCTACGAGCAGTACTTC.

This clone was recorded only once. The chain links TRBV25-1 to TRBJ1-4; D uncertain. Trimming shortened V by 3 bases and J by 6 bases, and 11 bases separated the two germline ends. The CDR3 length is 14 residues. The germline V gene encodes CDR1 MGHDK and CDR2 SYGVNS. CDR3 residues: CASSDSGIDEKLFF. CDR3 nucleotides: TGTGCCAGCAGTGATTCAGGTATTGATGAAAAACTGTTTTTT.

This clone was detected only once. The V gene is TRBV5-4, the J gene TRBJ1-5; no definite D call. Germline V lookup: CDR1 SGHNT, CDR2 YYREEE (reference sequence). The V gene lost 0 bases and the J gene lost 5 bases, with 9 bases spanning the gap. CDR3 length equals 14 residues. CDR3 region: CASSLEPDDQPQHF. CDR3 DNA: TGTGCCAGCAGCTTGGAGCCGGACGATCAGCCCCAGCATTTT.

The CDR3 region has the DNA TGTGCCAGCAGCTCACTGGGGACAGGGGGCGCGGGAGGGCTGGATGAGCAGTTCTTC. Encoded protein: CASSSLGTGGAGGLDEQFF. The rearrangement joins TRBV7-9 to TRBJ2-1, with 12 positions matching TRBD1. The CDR3 length is 19 residues. Germline CDR1 SEHNR, CDR2 FQNEAQ (reference sequence). V gave up 4 bases and J gave up 8 bases; unmatched junction bases: 18.

The genes are TRBV6-5 and TRBJ1-2, with 7 bases identical to TRBD1. Germline values: CDR1 MNHEY, CDR2 SVGAGI. This CDR3 has 12 residues. V lost 5 bases, J lost 7 bases, and 4 bases stayed unmatched. CDR3 nucleotide sequence: TGTGCCAGCAGTACATACAGGGGTGGCTACACCTTC. Residues: CASSTYRGGYTF.

The rearrangement joins TRBV19 to TRBJ1-2, with D possibly being TRBD1 (6 bases). Per the germline V gene, CDR1 is LNHDA and CDR2 is SQIVND (reference sequence). This CDR3 contains 12 residues. Trimming took off 6 bases at V and 4 bases at J, with 9 bases between the two ends. CDR3 coding DNA: TGTGCCAGTAGCCAGACAGGCTATGGCTACACCTTC. This sequence encodes CASSQTGYGYTF.

The chain joins TRBV15 to TRBJ2-5; TRBD2 is a possible D gene (6 bases). The CDR3 length is 13 residues. V lost 5 bases to trimming and J lost 5 bases, with 12 bases between them. Germline CDR1 LNHNV, CDR2 YYDKDF (reference sequence). The CDR3 nucleotides read TGTGCCACCAGCGAAGGAGGGTTGGAGACCCAGTACTTC. Translation gives CATSEGGLETQYF.

This chain links TRBV19 with TRBJ2-5; D may be TRBD2 (5 bases). CDR3 size: 12 residues. Looked up from germline, CDR1 is LNHDA and CDR2 is SQIVND (reference sequence). Trimming removed 5 bases from V and 5 bases from J, with 9 bases in between. CDR3 DNA: TGTGCCAGTAGTCGGGATTCGGAGACCCAGTACTTC. Encoded protein: CASSRDSETQYF. Complete variable domain (other parts from reference TRBV19 and TRBJ2-5): DGGITQSPKYLFRKEGQNVTLSCEQNLNHDAMYWYRQDPGQGLRLIYYSQIVNDFQKGDIAEGYSVSREKKESFPLTVTSAQKNPTAFYLCASSRDSETQYFGPGTRLLVL.

This clone was recorded only once. The rearrangement joins TRBV18 to TRBJ1-4; perhaps TRBD1 as D (5 bases). V lost 3 bases, J lost 4 bases, and 9 bases lay in between. The CDR3 consists of 14 residues. Germline V CDR1 and CDR2: KGHSH, LQKENI. CDR3 sequence (DNA): TGTGCCAGCTCACCGGGGCGGAATAATGAAAAACTGTTTTTT. This encodes CASSPGRNNEKLFF.

The chain joins TRBV7-9 to TRBJ1-6; D not certain. Germline CDR1 and CDR2: SEHNR and FQNEAQ (reference sequence). The CDR3 spans 13 residues. V was shortened by 4 bases and J by 5 bases, with 6 bases between the two germline ends. The CDR3 loop reads CASSSQNNSPLHF. CDR3 in DNA: TGTGCCAGCAGCTCCCAGAATAATTCACCCCTCCACTTT.

The chain carries TRBV6-5 and TRBJ1-5; D not resolved. This CDR3 has 14 amino acids. Germline CDR1 MNHEY, CDR2 SVGAGI. The V and J ends lost 5 bases and 2 bases respectively, with 10 bases between them. DNA for the CDR3: TGTGCCAGCAGTCTTTCCCTAGGCAATCAGCCCCAGCATTTT. Protein sequence: CASSLSLGNQPQHF.

The rearrangement links TRBV9 to TRBJ1-5; the D is unclear. Trimming took off 5 bases at V and 0 bases at J, with 6 bases between the two ends. CDR3 length: 13 residues. Per the germline V gene, CDR1 is SGDLS and CDR2 is YYNGEE. The CDR3 sequence: CASSLDSNQPQHF. CDR3 DNA: TGTGCCAGCAGTCTAGATAGCAATCAGCCCCAGCATTTT.

V gene TRBV19 combines with J gene TRBJ1-2; no reliable D call. The CDR3 sequence is 15 residues long. The ends were cut back, 6 bases at V and 4 bases at J, with 18 bases in the middle. The V gene's germline CDR1 is LNHDA and CDR2 SQIVND (reference sequence). The CDR3 sequence: CASSPQSPMGYGYTF. The DNA for the CDR3 is TGTGCCAGTAGCCCCCAGAGCCCGATGGGCTATGGCTACACCTTC.

This rearrangement joins TRBV30 to TRBJ1-1, with D tentatively TRBD1 (6 bases). Germline V gene sequence: CDR1 GTSNPN, CDR2 SVGIG (reference sequence). V was cut by 3 bases and J by 0 bases, with 8 bases left in between. The CDR3 sequence is 13 residues long. The CDR3 reads CAWSRDMNTEAFF. In DNA, the CDR3 is TGTGCCTGGAGCCGGGACATGAACACTGAAGCTTTCTTT. Looking up the rest from reference TRBV30 and TRBJ1-1 gives the full variable domain: SQTIHQWPATLVQPVGSPLSLECTVEGTSNPNLYWYRQAAGRGLQLLFYSVGIGQISSEVPQNLSASRPQDRQFILSSKKLLLSDSGFYLCAWSRDMNTEAFFGQGTRLTVV.

The rearrangement joins TRBV6-2 or TRBV6-3 to TRBJ2-7; D remains ambiguous. The CDR3 totals 14 residues. Germline assignment: CDR1 MNHEY and CDR2 SVGEGT. V lost 6 bases, J lost 6 bases, and 18 bases lay in between. The CDR3 spells CASSFSSVPREQYF. As DNA, the CDR3 is TGTGCCAGCAGCTTTTCTAGTGTGCCTCGCGAGCAGTACTTC.

This clone was recorded a few times. The rearrangement links TRBV5-1 to TRBJ2-7, with 11 bases that match TRBD2. Germline loops: CDR1 SGHRS, CDR2 YFSETQ. With 5 bases clipped from V and 4 bases from J, the junction kept 8 bases outside the gene matches. The CDR3 contains 15 residues. In DNA, the CDR3 is TGCGCCAGCAGTTCAGTAGCGGGGGGGCTGTACGAGCAGTACTTC. This sequence encodes CASSSVAGGLYEQYF.

This clone was detected only once. The rearrangement joins TRBV19 to TRBJ2-3; 9 bases are a match to TRBD1. V shed 6 bases, J shed 15 bases, and the junction held 13 bases outside the gene matches. CDR1 is LNHDA and CDR2 is SQIVND in the germline V gene (reference sequence). The CDR3 totals 13 residues. CDR3 amino acids: CASRAPGTGQTYF. In DNA, the CDR3 is TGTGCCAGTAGAGCCCCCGGGACAGGGCAAACCTATTTT. Complete variable domain (other parts from reference TRBV19 and TRBJ2-3): DGGITQSPKYLFRKEGQNVTLSCEQNLNHDAMYWYRQDPGQGLRLIYYSQIVNDFQKGDIAEGYSVSREKKESFPLTVTSAQKNPTAFYLCASRAPGTGQTYFGPGTRLTVL.

The rearrangement joins TRBV24-1 to TRBJ1-2, with 9 bases aligning to TRBD1. J lost 8 bases, V lost 3 bases, and 3 bases had no gene match. The germline CDR1 and CDR2 sequences are KGHDR and SFDVKD. The length of the CDR3 is 13 residues. The CDR3 reads CATSDGTGRGYTF. The CDR3 DNA follows: TGTGCCACCAGTGATGGGACAGGGAGGGGCTACACCTTC.

The rearrangement links TRBV29-1 to TRBJ2-1, with D maybe TRBD2 (5 bases). The CDR3 length is 15 residues. Germline V gene lookup returns CDR1 SQVTM and CDR2 ANQGSEA. V lost 0 bases and J lost 6, with 15 bases in between. This CDR3 is CSVEDRTPGVNEQFF. CDR3 nucleotide sequence: TGCAGCGTTGAAGATAGGACTCCCGGGGTCAATGAGCAGTTCTTC.

CDR3 sequence: CASSITGQGRLGNEKLFF. The CDR3 region has the DNA TGTGCCAGTAGCATTACGGGACAGGGTCGGTTGGGGAATGAAAAACTGTTTTTT. The gene calls are TRBV19 and TRBJ1-4; 9 nucleotides agree with TRBD1. Germline V gives CDR1 LNHDA, CDR2 SQIVND (reference sequence). The V gene end was trimmed by 6 bases and the J gene end by 5 bases; junction bases not matched to a gene: 16. CDR3 length: 18 amino acids.

This clone was recorded only once. The rearrangement joins TRBV4-2 to TRBJ2-5; D ambiguous. Trimming pared 0 bases from V and 5 bases from J, leaving 4 bases between. This CDR3 is built from 12 residues. Germline CDR1 and CDR2: LGHNA and YNFKEQ. CDR3 bases: TGTGCCAGCAGCCAAGATCGTGAGACCCAGTACTTC. Translating it yields CASSQDRETQYF.

The genes are TRBV7-2 and TRBJ1-6, with 7 bases fitting TRBD1. The CDR3 spans 16 residues. The J segment lost 3 bases and the V segment lost 5 bases, leaving 7 bases of the junction unmatched. Germline CDR1 SGHTA, CDR2 FQGNSA. This chain's CDR3 is CASSPETGVYNSPLHF. The CDR3 DNA reads TGTGCCAGCAGCCCGGAAACAGGGGTCTATAATTCACCCCTCCACTTT. Looking up the rest from reference TRBV7-2 and TRBJ1-6 gives the full variable domain: GAGVSQSPSNKVTEKGKDVELRCDPISGHTALYWYRQSLGQGLEFLIYFQGNSAPDKSGLPSDRFSAERTGGSVSTLTIQRTQQEDSAVYLCASSPETGVYNSPLHFGNGTRLTVT.